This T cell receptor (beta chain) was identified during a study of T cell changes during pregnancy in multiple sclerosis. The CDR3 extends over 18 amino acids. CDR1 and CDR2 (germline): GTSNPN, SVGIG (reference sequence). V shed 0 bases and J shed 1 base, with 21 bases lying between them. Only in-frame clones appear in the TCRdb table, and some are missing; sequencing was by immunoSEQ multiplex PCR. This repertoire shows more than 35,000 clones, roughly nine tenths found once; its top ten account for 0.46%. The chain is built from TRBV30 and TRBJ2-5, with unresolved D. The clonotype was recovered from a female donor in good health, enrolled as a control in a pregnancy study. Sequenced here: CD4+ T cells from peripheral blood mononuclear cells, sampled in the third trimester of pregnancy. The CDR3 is CAWSVRSIFRDTQETQYF. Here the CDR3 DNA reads TGTGCCTGGAGTGTCCGGTCTATTTTTCGAGACACCCAAGAGACCCAGTACTTC.